This T cell receptor (beta chain) comes out of a study of blood T cell repertoires in COVID-19. Study information: Italy, Spain and the United States were the sources of the convalescent and acute COVID-19 samples.

How the authors handled the data: Reference gene primer amplification yielded estimated nucleated cell counts. TCRdb's table, derived via immunoSEQ multiplex PCR, lists solely in-frame clones and lacks some. V and J calls and clone size come straight from that table; D and trimming were deduced from the DNA. The sample has about 58,000 clones, around 79% seen once. The germline V gene encodes CDR1 SGHRS and CDR2 YFSETQ. The CDR3 is made up of 17 amino acids. The trim removed 6 bases at V and 4 bases at J, leaving 15 bases unmatched. In its sample, this clone was seen once. The chain combines TRBV5-1 with TRBJ1-1, with TRBD1 identical over 10 bases. This sequence originates from a human donor in a cohort sampled during active COVID-19. The sequenced sample was peripheral blood. CDR3 sequence (DNA): TGCGCCAGCAACAGACAGGGGGCTCAAGTCTCGGCCACTGAAGCTTTCTTT. It specifies CASNRQGAQVSATEAFF.